This T cell receptor (beta chain) was found in a study of patients and donors after allogeneic stem cell transplantation. This clonotype was counted at least ten times. TCRdb reanalysed the RT-PCR reads using MiXCR and keeps one entry per CDR3 protein. The sample holds approximately 90,000 distinct CDR3 sequences, 4.5% to 5% seen once. Trimming shortened V by 1 base and J by 4 bases, and 8 bases separated the two germline ends. Germline CDR1 reads MNHNS; CDR2 reads SASEGT. CDR3 size: 15 residues. Material for sequencing was blood, either unsorted or a sorted T cell fraction (not recorded which). The chain links TRBV6-1 to TRBJ2-6; possibly TRBD1 or TRBD2 for D (5 bases each). The source is a human donor who was either an allogeneic HSCT recipient or a stem cell or donor lymphocyte infusion donor (not recorded which). It is not recorded whose cells these are; they may come from a transplant donor. DNA for the CDR3: TGTGCCAGCAGTGAAGTAGGGGACGGGGCCAACGTCCTGACTTTC. Translated, it gives CASSEVGDGANVLTF.